This T cell receptor (beta chain) was profiled in a study of identical twins. Study-level points and caveats: Interpretation of the results relied on cross-sectional statistical analysis and not on following the same donors.

Note on this clonotype: Antigen unknown.

V was pared by 3 bases and J by 3 bases, with 3 bases of the junction left unmatched. Germline assignment: CDR1 SGHRS and CDR2 YFSETQ. The CDR3 length is 15 residues. A universal primer site arose from template switching, and cDNA bore unique molecular identifiers. In TCRdb, the 5' RACE reads were re-called with MiXCR into one record per CDR3 protein. The table records 400,000 to 600,000 distinct CDR3 sequences, 20% to 25% of them present only once. This same sample was also part of a study on yellow fever vaccine responses in identical twins.

This rearrangement joins TRBV5-1 to TRBJ2-1; 10 positions agree with TRBD2. The receptor's source is a woman aged 18-29 years in good health. The sample taken for sequencing was CD4+ T cells sorted from blood. CDR3 region: CASSSSGGVYNEQFF. The CDR3 coding sequence is TGCGCCAGCAGCTCAAGCGGGGGGGTCTACAATGAGCAGTTCTTC.